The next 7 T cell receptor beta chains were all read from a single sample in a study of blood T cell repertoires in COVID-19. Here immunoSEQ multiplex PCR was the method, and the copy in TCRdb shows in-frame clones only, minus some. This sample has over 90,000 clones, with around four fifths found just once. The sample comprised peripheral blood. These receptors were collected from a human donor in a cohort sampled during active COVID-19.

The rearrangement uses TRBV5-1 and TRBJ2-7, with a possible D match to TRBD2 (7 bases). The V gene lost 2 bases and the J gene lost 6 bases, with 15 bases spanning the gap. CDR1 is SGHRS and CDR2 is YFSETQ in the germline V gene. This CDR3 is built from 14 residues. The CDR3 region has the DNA TGCGCCAGCAGCTTCGGAGGGGGGGCAGTCGAGCAGTACTTC. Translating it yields CASSFGGGAVEQYF.

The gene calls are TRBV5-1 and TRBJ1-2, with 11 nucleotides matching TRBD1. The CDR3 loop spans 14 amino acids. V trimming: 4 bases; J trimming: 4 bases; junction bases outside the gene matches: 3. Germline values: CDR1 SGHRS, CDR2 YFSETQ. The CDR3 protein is CASSPGTGGYGYTF. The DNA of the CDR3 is TGCGCCAGCAGCCCCGGGACAGGGGGCTATGGCTACACCTTC.

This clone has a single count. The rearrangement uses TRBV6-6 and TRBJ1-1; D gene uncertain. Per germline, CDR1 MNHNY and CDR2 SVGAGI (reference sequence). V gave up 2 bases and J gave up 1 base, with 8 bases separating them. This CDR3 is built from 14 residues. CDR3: CASSYPQENTEAFF. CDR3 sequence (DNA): TGTGCCAGCAGTTACCCACAAGAGAACACTGAAGCTTTCTTT.

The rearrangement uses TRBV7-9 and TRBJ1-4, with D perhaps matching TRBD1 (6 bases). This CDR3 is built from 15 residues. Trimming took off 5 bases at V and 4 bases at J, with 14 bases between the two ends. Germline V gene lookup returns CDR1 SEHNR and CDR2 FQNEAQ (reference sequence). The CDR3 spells CASSGSGVVNEKLFF. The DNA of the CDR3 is TGTGCCAGCAGCGGATCAGGGGTGGTTAATGAAAAACTGTTTTTT.

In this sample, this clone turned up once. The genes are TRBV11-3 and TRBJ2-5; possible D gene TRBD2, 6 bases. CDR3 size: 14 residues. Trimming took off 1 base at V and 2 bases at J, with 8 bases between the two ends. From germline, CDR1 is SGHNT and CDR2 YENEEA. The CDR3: CASSLGDWQETQYF. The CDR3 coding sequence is TGTGCCAGCAGCTTAGGGGACTGGCAAGAGACCCAGTACTTC.

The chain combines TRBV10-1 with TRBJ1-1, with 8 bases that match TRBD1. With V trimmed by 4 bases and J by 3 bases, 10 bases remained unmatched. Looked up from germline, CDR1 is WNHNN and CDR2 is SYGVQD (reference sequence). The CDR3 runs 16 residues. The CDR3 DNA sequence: TGCGCCAGCAGTGTAGACAGGGGAGGGCTTGACACTGAAGCTTTCTTT. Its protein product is CASSVDRGGLDTEAFF.

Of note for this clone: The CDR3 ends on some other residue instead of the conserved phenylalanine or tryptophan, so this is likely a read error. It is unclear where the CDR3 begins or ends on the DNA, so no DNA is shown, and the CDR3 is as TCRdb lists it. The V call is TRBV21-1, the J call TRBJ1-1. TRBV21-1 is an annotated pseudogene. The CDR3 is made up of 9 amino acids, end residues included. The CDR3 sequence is CASSNSGAA.